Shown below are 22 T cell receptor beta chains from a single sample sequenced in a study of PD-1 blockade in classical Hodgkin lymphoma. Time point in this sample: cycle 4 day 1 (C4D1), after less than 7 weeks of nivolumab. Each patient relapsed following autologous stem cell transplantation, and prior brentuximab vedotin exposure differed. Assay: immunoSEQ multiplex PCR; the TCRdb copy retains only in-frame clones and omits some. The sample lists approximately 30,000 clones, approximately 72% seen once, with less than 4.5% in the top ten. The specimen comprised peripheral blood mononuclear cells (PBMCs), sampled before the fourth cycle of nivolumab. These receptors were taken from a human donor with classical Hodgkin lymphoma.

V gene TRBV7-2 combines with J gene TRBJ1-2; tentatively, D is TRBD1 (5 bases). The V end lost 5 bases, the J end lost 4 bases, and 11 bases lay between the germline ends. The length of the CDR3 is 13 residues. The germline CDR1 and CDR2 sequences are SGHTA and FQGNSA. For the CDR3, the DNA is TGTGCCAGCAGCCGAGGGGCAGGCTATGGCTACACCTTC. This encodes CASSRGAGYGYTF.

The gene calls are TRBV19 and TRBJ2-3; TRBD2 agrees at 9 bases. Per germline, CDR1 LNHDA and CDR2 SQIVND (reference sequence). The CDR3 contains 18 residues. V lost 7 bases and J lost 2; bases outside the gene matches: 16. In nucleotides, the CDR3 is TGTGCCAGTACCAAAACTAGCGGGCGCGATCCCAACACAGATACGCAGTATTTT. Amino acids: CASTKTSGRDPNTDTQYF.

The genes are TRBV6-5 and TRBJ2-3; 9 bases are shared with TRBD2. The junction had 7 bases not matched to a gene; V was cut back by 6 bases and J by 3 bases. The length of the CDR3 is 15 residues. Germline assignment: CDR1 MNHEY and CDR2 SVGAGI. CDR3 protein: CASSPSGRSTDTQYF. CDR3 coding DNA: TGTGCCAGCAGCCCCAGCGGGAGGTCTACAGATACGCAGTATTTT.

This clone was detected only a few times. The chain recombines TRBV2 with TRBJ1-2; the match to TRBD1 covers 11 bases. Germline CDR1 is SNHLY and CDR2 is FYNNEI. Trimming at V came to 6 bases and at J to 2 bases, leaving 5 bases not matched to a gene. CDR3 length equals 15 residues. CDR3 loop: CASRLWTGGNYGYTF. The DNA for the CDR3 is TGTGCCAGCAGACTGTGGACAGGGGGCAACTATGGCTACACCTTC.

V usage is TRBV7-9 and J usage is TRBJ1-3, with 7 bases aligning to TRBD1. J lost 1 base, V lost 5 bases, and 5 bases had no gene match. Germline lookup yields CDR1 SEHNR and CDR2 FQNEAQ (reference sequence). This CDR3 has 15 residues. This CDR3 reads CASSLTTGSGNTIYF. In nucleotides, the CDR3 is TGTGCCAGCAGCCTTACGACAGGGTCTGGAAACACCATATATTTT. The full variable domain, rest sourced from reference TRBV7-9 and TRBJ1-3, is DTGVSQNPRHKITKRGQNVTFRCDPISEHNRLYWYRQTLGQGPEFLTYFQNEAQLEKSRLLSDRFSAERPKGSFSTLEIQRTEQGDSAMYLCASSLTTGSGNTIYFGEGSWLTVV.

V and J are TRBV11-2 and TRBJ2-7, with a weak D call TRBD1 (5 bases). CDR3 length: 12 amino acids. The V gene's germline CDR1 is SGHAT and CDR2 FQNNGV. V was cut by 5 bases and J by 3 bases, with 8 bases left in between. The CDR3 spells CASSVQVYEQYF. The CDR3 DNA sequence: TGTGCCAGCAGCGTACAGGTCTACGAGCAGTACTTC.

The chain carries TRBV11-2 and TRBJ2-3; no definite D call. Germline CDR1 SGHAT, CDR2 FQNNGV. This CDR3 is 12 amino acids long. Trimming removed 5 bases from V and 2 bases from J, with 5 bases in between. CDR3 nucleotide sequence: TGTGCCAGCAGCCTCAACACAGATACGCAGTATTTT. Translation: CASSLNTDTQYF.

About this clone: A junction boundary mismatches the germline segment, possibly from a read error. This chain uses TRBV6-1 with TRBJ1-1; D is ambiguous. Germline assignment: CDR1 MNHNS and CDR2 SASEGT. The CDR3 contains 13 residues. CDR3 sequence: CASSEGPDTEAFF. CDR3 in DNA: TGTGCCAGCAGTGAAGGACCAGACACGGAAGCTTTCTTT.

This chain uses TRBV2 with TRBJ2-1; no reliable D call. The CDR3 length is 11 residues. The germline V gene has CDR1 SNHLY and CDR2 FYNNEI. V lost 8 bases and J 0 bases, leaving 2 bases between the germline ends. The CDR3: CASDSYNEQFF. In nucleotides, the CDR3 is TGTGCCAGCGACTCCTACAATGAGCAGTTCTTC.

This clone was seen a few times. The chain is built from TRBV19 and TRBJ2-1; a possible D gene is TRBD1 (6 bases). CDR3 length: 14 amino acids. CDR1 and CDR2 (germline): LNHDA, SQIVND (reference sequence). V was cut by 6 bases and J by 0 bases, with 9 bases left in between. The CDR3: CASSRDNSYNEQFF. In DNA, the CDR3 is TGTGCCAGTAGCCGGGACAACTCCTACAATGAGCAGTTCTTC.

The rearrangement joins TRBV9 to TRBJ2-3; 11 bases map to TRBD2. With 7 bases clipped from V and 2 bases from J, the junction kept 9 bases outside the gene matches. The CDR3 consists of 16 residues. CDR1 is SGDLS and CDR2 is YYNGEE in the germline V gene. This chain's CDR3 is CASGASGRIPTDTQYF. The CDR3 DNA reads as TGTGCCAGCGGGGCTAGCGGGAGGATTCCCACAGATACGCAGTATTTT.

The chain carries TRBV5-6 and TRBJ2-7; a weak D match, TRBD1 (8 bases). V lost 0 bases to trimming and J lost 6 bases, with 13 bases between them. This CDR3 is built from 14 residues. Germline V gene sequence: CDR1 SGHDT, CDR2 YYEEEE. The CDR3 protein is CASSLGQGRVEQYF. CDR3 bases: TGTGCCAGCAGCTTGGGACAGGGGAGGGTCGAGCAGTACTTC.

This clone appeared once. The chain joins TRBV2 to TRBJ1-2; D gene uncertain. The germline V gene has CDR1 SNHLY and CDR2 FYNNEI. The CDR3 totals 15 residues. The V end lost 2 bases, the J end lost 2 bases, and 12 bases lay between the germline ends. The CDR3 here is CASSESAGGNYGYTF. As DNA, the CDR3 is TGTGCCAGCAGTGAAAGCGCCGGTGGGAACTATGGCTACACCTTC.

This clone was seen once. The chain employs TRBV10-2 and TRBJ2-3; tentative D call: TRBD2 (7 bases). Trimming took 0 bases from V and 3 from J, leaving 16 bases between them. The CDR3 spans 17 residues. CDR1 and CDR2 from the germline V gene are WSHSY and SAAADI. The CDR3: CASSESRGVQGTDTQYF. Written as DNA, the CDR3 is TGCGCCAGCAGTGAGTCTCGGGGGGTCCAGGGGACAGATACGCAGTATTTT.

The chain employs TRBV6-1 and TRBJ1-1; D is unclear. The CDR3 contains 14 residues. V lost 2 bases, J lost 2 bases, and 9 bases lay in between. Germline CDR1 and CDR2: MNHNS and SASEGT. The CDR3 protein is CASSESALNTEAFF. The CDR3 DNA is TGTGCCAGCAGTGAAAGTGCGCTTAACACTGAAGCTTTCTTT.

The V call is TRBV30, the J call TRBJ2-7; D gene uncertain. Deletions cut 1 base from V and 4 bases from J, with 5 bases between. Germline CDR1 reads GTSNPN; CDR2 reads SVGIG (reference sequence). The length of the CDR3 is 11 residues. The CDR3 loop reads CAWSGRYEQYF. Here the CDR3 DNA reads TGTGCCTGGAGTGGGAGATACGAGCAGTACTTC.

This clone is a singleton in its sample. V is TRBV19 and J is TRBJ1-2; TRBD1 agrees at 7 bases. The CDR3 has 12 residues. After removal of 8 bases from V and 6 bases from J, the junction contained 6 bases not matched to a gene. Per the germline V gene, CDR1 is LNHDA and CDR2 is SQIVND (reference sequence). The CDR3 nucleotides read TGTGCCAGTGAGACAGGGACACATGGCTACACCTTC. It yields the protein CASETGTHGYTF.

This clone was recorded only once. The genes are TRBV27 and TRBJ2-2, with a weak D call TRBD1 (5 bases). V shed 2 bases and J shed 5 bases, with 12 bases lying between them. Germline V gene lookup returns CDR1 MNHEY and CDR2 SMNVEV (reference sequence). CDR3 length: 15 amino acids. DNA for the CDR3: TGTGCCAGCAGTTTAGGGGCTACCCTTACCGGGGAGCTGTTTTTT. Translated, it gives CASSLGATLTGELFF.

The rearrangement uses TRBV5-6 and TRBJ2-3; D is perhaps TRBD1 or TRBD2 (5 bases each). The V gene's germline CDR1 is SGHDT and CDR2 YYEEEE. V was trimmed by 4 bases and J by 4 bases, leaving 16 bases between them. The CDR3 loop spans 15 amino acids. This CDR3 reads CASSGGGQASDTQYF. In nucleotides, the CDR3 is TGTGCCAGCAGCGGGGGTGGCCAGGCCTCAGATACGCAGTATTTT.

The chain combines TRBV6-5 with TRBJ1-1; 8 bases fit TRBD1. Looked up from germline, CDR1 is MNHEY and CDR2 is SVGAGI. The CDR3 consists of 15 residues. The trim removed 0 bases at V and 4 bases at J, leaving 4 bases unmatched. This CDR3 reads CASSYSWQGATEAFF. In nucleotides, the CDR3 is TGTGCCAGCAGTTACTCTTGGCAGGGGGCCACTGAAGCTTTCTTT.

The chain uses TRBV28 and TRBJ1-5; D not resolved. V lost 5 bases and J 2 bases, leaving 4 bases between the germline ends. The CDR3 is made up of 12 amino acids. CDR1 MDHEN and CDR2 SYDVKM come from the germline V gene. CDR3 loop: CASSPGNQPQHF. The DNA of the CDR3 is TGTGCCAGCAGTCCTGGCAATCAGCCCCAGCATTTT.

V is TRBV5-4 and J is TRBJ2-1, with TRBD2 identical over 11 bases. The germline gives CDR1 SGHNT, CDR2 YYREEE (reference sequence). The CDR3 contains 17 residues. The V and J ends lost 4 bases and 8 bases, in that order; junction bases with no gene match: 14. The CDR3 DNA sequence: TGTGCCAGCAGCCGAAAAAGCTCTAGCGGGGGGTCATATGAGCAGTTCTTC. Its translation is CASSRKSSSGGSYEQFF.